The clone carrying this T cell receptor beta chain was seen at least ten times. Looked up from germline, CDR1 is SNHLY and CDR2 is FYNNEI. Trimming removed 9 bases from V and 5 bases from J, with 17 bases in between. This CDR3 region has 14 residues. This sample is drawn from a study of blood T cell repertoires in COVID-19. Across the study: Spain, Italy and the United States supplied samples that represented acute and convalescent COVID-19. T cells, B-cell-depleted T cells, or PBMCs provided the cDNA or gDNA that served as material.

Authors' analysis steps: Estimation of nucleated cell counts was performed using reference gene primer amplification. The protocol was immunoSEQ multiplex PCR, while the TCRdb copy is restricted to in-frame clones and leaves out a portion. That table furnishes V, J and clone size, whereas the DNA furnished D and trimming. The sample shows 180,000 or so clones, about four fifths of them seen only once. Patients of the Seattle cohort, enrolled during active infection, were followed longitudinally. The chain uses TRBV2 and TRBJ2-1; D may be TRBD1 (5 bases). Material: peripheral blood. The clonotype originates from a woman between 40 and 50 years old with COVID-19, enrolled during active disease. The CDR3 bases are TGTGCCAGTCAACTCACAGGTGCCCACAATGAGCAGTTCTTC. This codes for CASQLTGAHNEQFF. Based on the CDR3 plus reference TRBV2 and TRBJ2-1, the full variable domain is EPEVTQTPSHQVTQMGQEVILRCVPISNHLYFYWYRQILGQKVEFLVSFYNNEISEKSEIFDDQFSVERPDGSNFTLKIRSTKLEDSAMYFCASQLTGAHNEQFFGPGTRLTVL.